This T cell receptor beta chain was identified in a study of T cells in Graves' hyperthyroidism and ophthalmopathy. Findings of the study overall: Expanded thyroid clonotypes (above 0.001) were mostly also found in blood.

Germline-derived CDR1 and CDR2 are MNHNS and SASEGT. This CDR3 region has 13 residues. As for this clonotype: The antigen remains undetermined. At one end the junction does not follow the germline gene, possibly because of a read error.

Using RNA transcripts as the source, TCR beta CDR3 regions were amplified. The HTBI primer set was used in a first-round RT-PCR of the TCR CDR3. TCRdb re-called the multiplex PCR reads with MiXCR, one entry per CDR3 protein. The repertoire holds roughly 360,000 distinct CDR3 sequences, with approximately 15% as singletons. The chain carries TRBV6-1 and TRBJ1-1, with D maybe TRBD1 (6 bases). The origin of this receptor is a man aged 25 to 40 with Graves' hyperthyroidism that later progressed to Graves' ophthalmopathy. The source material was blood. The CDR3 loop is CASREQGSTEAFF. The CDR3 region has the DNA TGCGCCAGCAGGGAACAGGGTTCCACTGAAGCTTTCTTT.